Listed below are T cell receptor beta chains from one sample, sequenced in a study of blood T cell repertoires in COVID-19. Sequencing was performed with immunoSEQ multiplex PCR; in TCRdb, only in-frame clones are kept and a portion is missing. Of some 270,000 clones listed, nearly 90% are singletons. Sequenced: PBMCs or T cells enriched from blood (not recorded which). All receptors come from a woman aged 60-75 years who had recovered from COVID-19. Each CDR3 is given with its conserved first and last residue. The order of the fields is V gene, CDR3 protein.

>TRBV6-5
CASSSGGAGETQYF
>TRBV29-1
CSVSHGDRMNTEAFF
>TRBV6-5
CASSYSGGGDPLFF
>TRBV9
CASSAHRDSGNTIYF
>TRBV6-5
CASRKRENTEAFF
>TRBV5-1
CASSFRGPRENSPLHF
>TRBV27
CASSVSGTSGIFEQFF
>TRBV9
CASSVSPGTGLGNTIYF
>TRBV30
CAWSAGGAETQYF
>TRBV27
CASSLRAGTAYEQYF
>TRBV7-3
CASSPQAGPYNEQFF
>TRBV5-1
CASSPLTSGRVSSYNEQFF
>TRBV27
CASSFLARQPQHF
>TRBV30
CAWFRREGYTF
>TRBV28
CASRPPLLTGQYF
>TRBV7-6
CASRPLQAGDTIYF
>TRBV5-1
CASSLGSQETQYF
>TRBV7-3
CASSLEGQGFYGYTF
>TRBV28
CASSPLRQGVEKLFF
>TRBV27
CASSWALAGQPYEQYF
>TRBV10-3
CAISASATSGNNEQFF
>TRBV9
CASSTSGGLTDTQYF
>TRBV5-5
CASSLAGGGYEQYF
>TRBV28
CASSLIAGGPHTGELFF
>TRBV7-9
CASRSLAGGYNEQFF
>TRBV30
CAWSPDREGGYTF
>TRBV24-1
CATSDLSGRDYNEQFF
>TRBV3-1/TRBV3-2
CASSQDQGAGAFF
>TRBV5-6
CASSLWDRDYGYTF
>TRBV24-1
CATSLGVATDTQYF
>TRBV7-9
CASSSRQRRTEAFF
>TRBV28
CRTGTWDTEAFF